This T cell receptor (beta chain) came from a study of cytomegalovirus exposure and HLA in healthy donors. Across the study: HLA-typed donors contributed approximately 86 million unique TCRs, which were held in an early data release.

As to this clone: Antigen unknown.

60 Vbeta and 13 Jbeta primers were used in PCR. Method: immunoSEQ multiplex PCR; TCRdb's copy keeps in-frame clones and lacks some. The repertoire has 90,000 to 100,000 clones, over 60% of them found once; the top ten carry 16%. This CDR3 is built from 15 residues. Germline V gene sequence: CDR1 MDHEN, CDR2 SYDVKM. Trimming took 1 base from V and 4 from J, leaving 13 bases between them. Study-level results: Roughly uniform sequencing depth across donors was assumed, possibly incorrectly. Trimming of TCR beta V- and J-genes showed a link, identified in a later analysis, to a missense DCLRE1C variant.

Sequenced: PBMCs. The source of this sequence is a man in his 60s in good health and CMV-seropositive. The chain carries TRBV28 and TRBJ1-2, with D uncertain. This CDR3 is CASSLYPGRSYGYTF. The CDR3 region has the DNA TGTGCCAGCAGTTTATACCCTGGCAGATCCTATGGCTACACCTTC.